The 22 T cell receptor beta chains below all came from one sample that was sequenced in a study of identical twins. TCRdb called the 5' RACE reads again in MiXCR, with one record for every CDR3 protein. Among around 470,000 distinct CDR3 sequences listed, 13% to 15% were seen once. These data are also associated with another study on yellow fever vaccine responses in identical twins.

The source material was CD4+ T cells sorted from blood. The source is a woman in her late teens or twenties in good health.

The chain combines TRBV20-1 with TRBJ2-1, with 7 bases matching TRBD1. Germline CDR1 is DFQATT and CDR2 is SNEGSKA (reference sequence). The CDR3 totals 11 residues. J was trimmed by 14 bases and V by 2 bases; bases with no gene match: 6. The CDR3 loop is CSARQGVFEFF. The CDR3 nucleotides are TGCAGTGCTAGACAGGGGGTTTTCGAGTTCTTC.

This clonotype was recorded at least ten times. V usage is TRBV4-3 and J usage is TRBJ2-1, with 7 bases identical to TRBD2. The CDR3 consists of 15 residues. Germline trimming cut 1 base from V and 10 bases from J; bases unmatched to any gene: 10. Germline-derived CDR1 and CDR2 are LGHNA and YSLEER. The CDR3 loop is CASSQVDDSGGEQFF. Written as DNA, the CDR3 is TGCGCCAGCAGCCAAGTAGATGATTCGGGAGGCGAGCAGTTCTTC.

This chain links TRBV6-2 or TRBV6-3 with TRBJ2-1; D not certain. The CDR3 length is 16 residues. Germline V lookup: CDR1 MNHEY, CDR2 SVGEGT. V lost 4 bases and J 0 bases, leaving 13 bases between the germline ends. The CDR3 here is CASSSPEISSYNEQFF. CDR3 sequence (DNA): TGTGCCAGCAGTTCCCCCGAAATTAGCTCCTACAATGAGCAGTTCTTC.

A few counts support this clonotype. J is TRBJ2-7 and V is TRBV21-1; the DNA was not compared with TRBD1, the D call given in the table. TRBV21-1 is an annotated pseudogene. The CDR3 has 16 residues. DNA for the CDR3: TGTGCCAGCAGTCGCCCCCAATTCCGGACATTATACGAGCAGTACTTC. This encodes CASSRPQFRTLYEQYF.

The gene calls are TRBV3-1 and TRBJ2-2; D gene unclear. Germline assignment: CDR1 LGHDT and CDR2 YNNKEL (reference sequence). The CDR3 contains 16 residues. The V gene lost 1 base and the J gene lost 3 bases, with 12 bases spanning the gap. In DNA, the CDR3 is TGTGCCAGCAGCCAAGTATCCAGCCCGGACACCGGGGAGCTGTTTTTT. Translating it yields CASSQVSSPDTGELFF.

This clonotype has a handful of counts. The chain is built from TRBV7-2 and TRBJ1-2; 7 bases map to TRBD1. The germline CDR1 and CDR2 sequences are SGHTA and FQGNSA. Losses at the gene ends were 3 bases for V and 2 bases for J; bases not matched to a gene: 3. The CDR3 totals 14 residues. In DNA, the CDR3 is TGTGCCAGCAGCTTCAGGACAGGCAACTATGGCTACACCTTC. It is translated as CASSFRTGNYGYTF.

Points on this clonotype: A read error may be the cause here, since a much bigger clone is one base away. The chain recombines TRBV20-1 with TRBJ1-6; D not resolved. Germline CDR1 and CDR2: DFQATT and SNEGSKA (reference sequence). With 0 bases removed from V and 0 bases from J, the gap between germline ends came to 6 bases. CDR3 length: 15 amino acids. In DNA, the CDR3 is TGCAGTGCTAGAGAGGGGAGCTCCTATAATTCACCCCTCCACTTT. Amino acid sequence: CSAREGSSYNSPLHF.

The sample holds a few counts of this clonotype. The genes are TRBV4-2 and TRBJ2-3, with TRBD2 matching 8 bases. Germline V gene lookup returns CDR1 LGHNA and CDR2 YNFKEQ. V trimming: 0 bases; J trimming: 4 bases; junction bases outside the gene matches: 6. This CDR3 region has 16 residues. CDR3 bases: TGTGCCAGCAGCCAAGATTCCGCGGGGGGCCCAGATACGCAGTATTTT. It is translated as CASSQDSAGGPDTQYF.

The chain combines TRBV5-1 with TRBJ2-2; 9 nucleotides match TRBD2. J gave up 0 bases and V 1 base, and 13 bases lay outside the gene matches. Germline V gene data show CDR1 as SGHRS and CDR2 as YFSETQ. The CDR3 covers 20 residues. The CDR3 loop is CASSLLGLAGSLANTGELFF. The CDR3 DNA follows: TGCGCCAGCAGCTTGTTGGGGCTAGCGGGAAGCTTAGCGAACACCGGGGAGCTGTTTTTT. Combining the CDR3 with reference TRBV5-1 and TRBJ2-2 gives the whole variable domain KAGVTQTPRYLIKTRGQQVTLSCSPISGHRSVSWYQQTPGQGLQFLFEYFSETQRNKGNFPGRFSGRQFSNSRSEMNVSTLELGDSALYLCASSLLGLAGSLANTGELFFGEGSRLTVL.

About this clonotype: An end of the junction differs from the germline gene, which may be a read error. The chain couples TRBV7-7 to TRBJ2-1; D gene ambiguous. Germline V lookup: CDR1 SSHAT, CDR2 FNYEAQ (reference sequence). The CDR3 contains 14 residues. CDR3 amino acids: CASSLQGGDDEQFF. In nucleotides, the CDR3 is TGTGCTAGCAGCTTACAAGGTGGTGACGATGAGCAGTTCTTC. Full variable domain (missing parts from reference TRBV7-7 and TRBJ2-1): GAGVSQSPRYKVTKRGQDVTLRCDPISSHATLYWYQQALGQGPEFLTYFNYEAQPDKSGLPSDRFSAERPEGSISTLTIQRTEQRDSAMYRCASSLQGGDDEQFFGPGTRLTVL.

The genes are TRBV20-1 and TRBJ1-6; 8 bases line up with TRBD1. The CDR3 contains 13 residues. Germline-derived CDR1 and CDR2 are DFQATT and SNEGSKA (reference sequence). Germline trimming cut 6 bases from V and 10 bases from J; bases unmatched to any gene: 8. The CDR3 is CSATGQGGSPLHF. CDR3 coding DNA: TGCAGTGCAACCGGACAGGGAGGATCACCCCTCCACTTT.

This sequence joins TRBV7-8 and TRBJ2-1, with 12 bases lining up with TRBD2. The CDR3 extends over 16 amino acids. The V gene end was trimmed by 6 bases and the J gene end by 7 bases; junction bases not matched to a gene: 10. The germline CDR1 and CDR2 sequences are SGHVS and FQNEAQ. The CDR3 coding sequence is TGTGCCAGCAGAGATACTAGCGGGGGGTTTAGAAATGAGCAGTTCTTC. This translates into CASRDTSGGFRNEQFF.

The chain couples TRBV19 to TRBJ2-7; tentative D call: TRBD2 (6 bases). Trimming removed 4 bases from V and 6 bases from J, with 10 bases in between. In germline, CDR1 is LNHDA, CDR2 SQIVND (reference sequence). The CDR3 spans 12 residues. The CDR3 coding sequence is TGTGCCAGTAGTACACTAGCTTCCGAGCAGTACTTC. It specifies CASSTLASEQYF.

This clonotype showed up just a few times. The chain has TRBV27 and TRBJ2-7; D not certain. The germline CDR1 and CDR2 sequences are MNHEY and SMNVEV (reference sequence). Trimming removed 3 bases at V and 0 bases at J, with 12 bases between. The CDR3 totals 15 residues. CDR3 loop: CASSFAGRSSYEQYF. In nucleotides, the CDR3 is TGTGCCAGCAGTTTCGCAGGAAGGAGCTCCTACGAGCAGTACTTC.

This clonotype was observed a handful of times. V usage is TRBV4-2 and J usage is TRBJ2-5; unclear D gene. This CDR3 contains 13 residues. The germline V gene has CDR1 LGHNA and CDR2 YNFKEQ. V was shortened by 0 bases and J by 5 bases, with 7 bases between the two germline ends. CDR3 protein: CASSQDRRETQYF. DNA for the CDR3: TGTGCCAGCAGCCAAGATCGAAGGGAGACCCAGTACTTC.

V and J are TRBV9 and TRBJ2-3; the D call may be TRBD1 or TRBD2 (5 bases each). This CDR3 is built from 17 residues. Looked up from germline, CDR1 is SGDLS and CDR2 is YYNGEE. The V end was cut by 3 bases, the J end by 2 bases, with 19 bases between. In DNA form, the CDR3 reads TGTGCCAGCAGCGCCCCCGGGACGGAATTACACACAGATACGCAGTATTTT. Translating it yields CASSAPGTELHTDTQYF.

This clonotype was seen repeatedly, ten times or more. The chain uses TRBV27 and TRBJ1-1; D possibly corresponds to TRBD1 (5 bases). Per the germline V gene, CDR1 is MNHEY and CDR2 is SMNVEV (reference sequence). This CDR3 is built from 13 residues. Trimming left V 5 bases short and J 8 bases short, with 15 bases between. CDR3: CASSLLNRHEAFF. The CDR3, as DNA: TGTGCCAGCAGTCTCCTTAACAGGCACGAAGCTTTCTTT.

This clonotype turned up a few times. V usage is TRBV12-5 and J usage is TRBJ2-5, with 9 bases aligning to TRBD2. The CDR3 has 14 amino acids. In germline, CDR1 is LGHNT, CDR2 FRNRAP. Losses at the gene ends were 6 bases for V and 4 bases for J; bases not matched to a gene: 6. The CDR3 spells CASGYAGGGETQYF. DNA for the CDR3: TGTGCTAGTGGCTATGCGGGGGGGGGAGAGACCCAGTACTTC.

This chain links TRBV28 with TRBJ2-3, with 8 bases aligning to TRBD1. Per germline, CDR1 MDHEN and CDR2 SYDVKM. Losses at the gene ends were 4 bases for V and 0 bases for J; bases not matched to a gene: 6. The CDR3 consists of 16 residues. This CDR3 is CASSSGQVISTDTQYF. The CDR3 DNA reads TGTGCCAGCAGTTCGGGACAGGTCATAAGCACAGATACGCAGTATTTT.

This clonotype was recorded at least ten times. The chain combines TRBV5-1 with TRBJ2-1; D perhaps matches TRBD2 (5 bases). The CDR3 runs to 14 residues. Germline assignment: CDR1 SGHRS and CDR2 YFSETQ. V was pared by 1 base and J by 5 bases, with 10 bases between. The CDR3 DNA reads TGCGCCAGCAGCTTGAGTAGCGCCCACAATGAGCAGTTCTTC. This codes for CASSLSSAHNEQFF. Using reference TRBV5-1 and TRBJ2-1 for the parts outside the CDR3, the full variable domain is KAGVTQTPRYLIKTRGQQVTLSCSPISGHRSVSWYQQTPGQGLQFLFEYFSETQRNKGNFPGRFSGRQFSNSRSEMNVSTLELGDSALYLCASSLSSAHNEQFFGPGTRLTVL.

This clonotype came up a few times. The chain has TRBV14 and TRBJ2-1; the D is unclear. Germline V CDR1 and CDR2: SGHDN, FVKESK. This CDR3 contains 13 residues. The V and J ends lost 2 bases and 4 bases respectively, with 6 bases between them. DNA for the CDR3: TGTGCCAGCAGCCAACCCCCTTACAATGAGCAGTTCTTC. As protein: CASSQPPYNEQFF.

This clonotype was seen a few times. The chain employs TRBV5-8 and TRBJ2-5; D not certain. The length of the CDR3 is 12 residues. The V and J ends lost 5 bases and 3 bases respectively, with 8 bases between them. In germline, CDR1 is SGHTS, CDR2 YDEGEE. The CDR3 loop is CASRWAEETQYF. CDR3 bases: TGTGCCAGCAGGTGGGCAGAAGAGACCCAGTACTTC.